The TCR beta chain described here comes from a study of PD-L1 blockade in urothelial cancer. Study information: The study recovered a median of about 140,000 T cells per blood sample. General observations from the study: Stronger expansion of tumor-associated clones in blood at 3 weeks distinguished durable-benefit patients.

The CDR3 totals 13 residues. The germline gives CDR1 GTSNPN, CDR2 SVGIG (reference sequence). V was trimmed by 4 bases and J by 0 bases, leaving 7 bases between them. On this clone: What it binds is unknown.

Clones were sequenced by immunoSEQ multiplex PCR, and TCRdb holds only the in-frame ones, with some missing. The table lists 70,000 to 100,000 clones, less than 90% of them singletons. Indicated time point: pretreatment peripheral blood. The study collected 1 to 8 samples per patient, pretreatment and on-treatment. The TCR comes from a man in his sixties with urothelial cancer. The gene calls are TRBV30 and TRBJ1-3; the D is unclear. Sequencing was performed on PBMCs, taken around atezolizumab (anti-PD-L1) treatment. CDR3 protein: CAWMSSSGNTIYF. The DNA for the CDR3 is TGTGCCTGGATGTCGAGCTCTGGAAACACCATATATTTT.